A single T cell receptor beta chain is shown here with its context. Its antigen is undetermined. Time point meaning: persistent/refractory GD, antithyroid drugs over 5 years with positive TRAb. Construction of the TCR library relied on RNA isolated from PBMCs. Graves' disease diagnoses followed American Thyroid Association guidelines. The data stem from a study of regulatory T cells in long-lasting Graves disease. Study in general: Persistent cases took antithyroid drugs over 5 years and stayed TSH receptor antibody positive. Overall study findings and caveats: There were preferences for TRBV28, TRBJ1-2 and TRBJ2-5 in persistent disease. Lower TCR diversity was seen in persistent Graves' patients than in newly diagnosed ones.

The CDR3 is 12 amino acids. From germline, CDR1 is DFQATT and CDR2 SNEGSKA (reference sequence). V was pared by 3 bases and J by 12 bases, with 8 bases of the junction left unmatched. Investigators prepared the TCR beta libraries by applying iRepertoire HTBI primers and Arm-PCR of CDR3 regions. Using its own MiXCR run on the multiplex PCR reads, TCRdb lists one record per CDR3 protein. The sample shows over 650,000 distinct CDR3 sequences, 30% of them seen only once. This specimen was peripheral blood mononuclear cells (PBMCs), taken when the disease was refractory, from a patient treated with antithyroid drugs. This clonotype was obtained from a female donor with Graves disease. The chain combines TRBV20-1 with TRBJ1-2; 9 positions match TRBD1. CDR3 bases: TGCAGTGCTAGTATGGGGACAGGGTACAACACCTTC. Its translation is CSASMGTGYNTF.